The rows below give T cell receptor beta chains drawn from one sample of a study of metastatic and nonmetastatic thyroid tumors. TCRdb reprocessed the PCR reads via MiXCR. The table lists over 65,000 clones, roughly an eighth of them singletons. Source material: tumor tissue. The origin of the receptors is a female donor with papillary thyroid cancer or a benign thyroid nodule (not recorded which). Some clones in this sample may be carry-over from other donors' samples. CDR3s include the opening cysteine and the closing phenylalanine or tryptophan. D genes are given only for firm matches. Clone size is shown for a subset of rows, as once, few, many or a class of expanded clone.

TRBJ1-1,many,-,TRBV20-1,CSANTGRTEAFF,TGCAGTGCTAATACAGGGAGAACTGAAGCTTTCTTT
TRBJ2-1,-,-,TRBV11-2,CASSLGTSEQFF,TGTGCCAGCAGCTTGGGGACAAGTGAGCAGTTCTTC
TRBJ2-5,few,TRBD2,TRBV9,CASSPSGREVETQYF,TGTGCCAGCAGCCCCTCTGGGCGGGAGGTGGAGACCCAGTACTTC
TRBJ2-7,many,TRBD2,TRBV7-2,CASSFGTIYEQYF,TGTGCCAGCAGCTTTGGGACTATCTACGAGCAGTACTTC
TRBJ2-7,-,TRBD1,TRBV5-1,CASTPTGTGNEQYF,TGCGCCAGCACCCCCACCGGGACAGGGAACGAGCAGTACTTC
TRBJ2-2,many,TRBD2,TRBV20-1,CSASWGLTNTGELFF,TGCAGTGCTAGTTGGGGACTAACGAACACCGGGGAGCTGTTTTTT
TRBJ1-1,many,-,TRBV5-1,CASSSITPGPEAFF,TGCGCCAGCAGCTCAATCACCCCGGGACCTGAAGCTTTCTTT
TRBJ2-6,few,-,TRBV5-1,CASSLQGSNSGANVLTF,TGCGCCAGCAGCTTGCAGGGTTCTAACTCTGGGGCCAACGTCCTGACTTTC
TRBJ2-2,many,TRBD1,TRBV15,CATSRGTGIGGELFF,TGTGCCACCAGCAGAGGGACAGGGATTGGCGGGGAGCTGTTTTTT
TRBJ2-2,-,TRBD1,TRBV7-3,CASSSQWTGKTGELFF,TGTGCCAGCAGCTCCCAGTGGACAGGGAAAACCGGGGAGCTGTTTTTT